This TCR beta chain came from a study of breast tumors, draining lymph nodes, adjacent tissues. Study findings and constraints: Compared with lymph nodes, tumors were less diverse; compared with nontumor tissue, more. Findings are consistent with lymph node origin and intratumoral expansion of most tumor T cells. Luminal-like breast cancer showed significantly higher tumor–nontumor repertoire similarity than basal-like.

TCRdb itself ran the multiplex PCR reads through MiXCR, one entry per CDR3 protein. The sample includes 20,000 or so distinct CDR3 sequences, around 46% of them seen just once. Concerning this clonotype itself: Its cognate antigen is unknown.

This receptor was obtained from a female donor with breast cancer. Some clones in this sample may be carry-over from other donors' samples. Specimen: breast tumor tissue.

The CDR3 coding sequence is TGTGCCAGCAGCGTAGGAGGTGGCGAGCAGTACTTC. It codes for CASSVGGGEQYF. The chain joins TRBV9 to TRBJ2-7; D remains ambiguous. The CDR3 has 12 amino acids. V was clipped by 0 bases and J by 6 bases, with 7 bases between them. The germline CDR1 and CDR2 sequences are SGDLS and YYNGEE.